The 11 T cell receptor beta chains below come from one sample, sequenced in a study of blood T cell repertoires in COVID-19. The method was immunoSEQ multiplex PCR; TCRdb's version includes in-frame clones alone and lacks a portion of them. Here the sample spans a few hundred thousand clones, more than 70% being singletons. Sequencing used PBMCs or T cells enriched from blood (not recorded which). The source of these receptors is a woman under 30 who had been exposed to COVID-19.

The chain couples TRBV27 to TRBJ2-5; maybe TRBD2 (6 bases). The germline V gene has CDR1 MNHEY and CDR2 SMNVEV (reference sequence). With 4 bases removed from V and 3 bases from J, the gap between germline ends came to 15 bases. This CDR3 contains 15 residues. The CDR3 region has the DNA TGTGCCAGCAGTTCCCCCGCTCGGGAGAAAGAGACCCAGTACTTC. Residues: CASSSPAREKETQYF.

The rearrangement uses TRBV28 and TRBJ2-1; 8 positions agree with TRBD2. The V gene end was trimmed by 5 bases and the J gene end by 5 bases; junction bases not matched to a gene: 8. The CDR3 contains 15 residues. Germline V lookup: CDR1 MDHEN, CDR2 SYDVKM. CDR3 protein: CASSGPGLGDNEQFF. Here the CDR3 DNA reads TGTGCCAGCAGTGGTCCGGGACTAGGGGACAATGAGCAGTTCTTC.

The V gene is TRBV19, the J gene TRBJ2-2; 8 bases fit TRBD2. The CDR3 runs 14 residues. Germline V lookup: CDR1 LNHDA, CDR2 SQIVND (reference sequence). J was trimmed by 1 base and V by 9 bases; bases with no gene match: 4. The CDR3 DNA is TGTGCCAGCACCCTAGCGGGGAACACCGGGGAGCTGTTTTTT. Protein sequence: CASTLAGNTGELFF. The variable domain in full, completed from reference TRBV19 and TRBJ2-2, reads DGGITQSPKYLFRKEGQNVTLSCEQNLNHDAMYWYRQDPGQGLRLIYYSQIVNDFQKGDIAEGYSVSREKKESFPLTVTSAQKNPTAFYLCASTLAGNTGELFFGEGSRLTVL.

The rearrangement uses TRBV29-1 and TRBJ2-5; 10 nucleotides agree with TRBD1. The length of the CDR3 is 13 residues. Germline V gene data show CDR1 as SQVTM and CDR2 as ANQGSEA. The J segment lost 5 bases and the V segment lost 5 bases, leaving 5 bases of the junction unmatched. CDR3 DNA sequence: TGCAGCGTTCGACAGGGGGCGTACGAGACCCAGTACTTC. Amino acid sequence: CSVRQGAYETQYF.

The genes are TRBV7-8 and TRBJ2-7, with 9 bases matching TRBD1. CDR1 and CDR2 from the germline V gene are SGHVS and FQNEAQ. V was pared by 4 bases and J by 1 base, with 8 bases of the junction left unmatched. This CDR3 has 16 amino acids. The CDR3 loop is CASSSLQGAFSYEQYF. In nucleotides, the CDR3 is TGTGCCAGCAGCTCGCTACAGGGGGCTTTTTCCTACGAGCAGTACTTC.

The gene calls are TRBV5-1 and TRBJ1-2; D possibly corresponds to TRBD1 (5 bases). V dropped 1 base and J dropped 3 bases, with 10 bases sitting between them. CDR3 size: 14 residues. CDR1 and CDR2 (germline): SGHRS, YFSETQ. CDR3 residues: CASSLYRSDYGYTF. For the CDR3, the DNA is TGCGCCAGCAGCTTGTACAGGTCCGACTATGGCTACACCTTC.

The CDR3 here is CASSSGLAGGGADTQYF. The CDR3 nucleotides are TGTGCCAGCAGCTCGGGACTAGCGGGGGGTGGAGCAGATACGCAGTATTTT. The gene calls are TRBV5-8 and TRBJ2-3; 15 bases are a match to TRBD2. The CDR3 consists of 17 residues. Germline-derived CDR1 and CDR2 are SGHTS and YDEGEE. V shed 3 bases and J 4 bases; nucleotides not matched to a gene: 6.

The chain has TRBV19 and TRBJ2-2; a weak D match, TRBD1 (6 bases). V lost 7 bases and J lost 6, with 15 bases in between. This CDR3 has 14 residues. Per germline, CDR1 LNHDA and CDR2 SQIVND (reference sequence). CDR3: CASIEGGNPGELFF. Written as DNA, the CDR3 is TGTGCCAGTATCGAAGGGGGTAACCCCGGGGAGCTGTTTTTT.

V usage is TRBV11-2 and J usage is TRBJ2-5; D is possibly TRBD2 (6 bases). Deletions cut 3 bases from V and 3 bases from J, with 17 bases between. CDR3 length: 16 amino acids. CDR1 is SGHAT and CDR2 is FQNNGV in the germline V gene. The CDR3 sequence: CASSLGRGRDKETQYF. The CDR3 DNA is TGTGCCAGCAGCTTGGGGCGGGGCAGGGATAAAGAGACCCAGTACTTC.

The chain has TRBV2 and TRBJ2-3; D unresolved. The germline V gene encodes CDR1 SNHLY and CDR2 FYNNEI. Between the trimmed V and J ends, which lost 1 base and 3 bases, there was a span of 11 bases. The CDR3 has 15 residues. CDR3 region: CASSEDGKRTDTQYF. Here the CDR3 DNA reads TGTGCCAGCAGTGAAGATGGTAAGAGGACAGATACGCAGTATTTT.

The chain employs TRBV9 and TRBJ2-3; D might be TRBD1 (5 bases). There are 16 residues in the CDR3. Trimming took off 0 bases at V and 1 base at J, with 12 bases between the two ends. Germline CDR1 is SGDLS and CDR2 is YYNGEE. CDR3 loop: CASSVEGAIGTDTQYF. CDR3 bases: TGTGCCAGCAGCGTAGAAGGGGCTATCGGCACAGATACGCAGTATTTT.